This T cell receptor beta chain was observed in a study of TIL therapy for anti-PD-1-resistant metastatic lung cancer. Across the whole study: Tumors had a median PD-L1 proportion score of about 6%. Notes on the study in general: The baseline peripheral repertoire was partially replaced by infused TIL clonotypes that later decayed.

This was the immunoSEQ v3 assay. Sequenced by immunoSEQ multiplex PCR; TCRdb stores in-frame clones only, minus some. The data hold roughly 20,000 clones, with just over 70% observed a single time. The time point was: pre-treatment sample, taken before nivolumab and TIL therapy. Enrollment ran from late 2017 to early 2020. About this clone: Antigen specificity is unknown.

The input for sequencing was blood, taken at baseline. The source of this sequence is a person aged 25-80 years with non-small cell lung cancer.

In DNA form, the CDR3 reads TGTGCCAGCAGTGATTGGGGGGGGGAGACCCAGTACTTC. Encoded protein: CASSDWGGETQYF. V gene TRBV6-1 combines with J gene TRBJ2-5; 7 bases fit TRBD2. The germline V gene has CDR1 MNHNS and CDR2 SASEGT. The V gene end was trimmed by 3 bases and the J gene end by 5 bases; junction bases not matched to a gene: 3. The CDR3 covers 13 residues.